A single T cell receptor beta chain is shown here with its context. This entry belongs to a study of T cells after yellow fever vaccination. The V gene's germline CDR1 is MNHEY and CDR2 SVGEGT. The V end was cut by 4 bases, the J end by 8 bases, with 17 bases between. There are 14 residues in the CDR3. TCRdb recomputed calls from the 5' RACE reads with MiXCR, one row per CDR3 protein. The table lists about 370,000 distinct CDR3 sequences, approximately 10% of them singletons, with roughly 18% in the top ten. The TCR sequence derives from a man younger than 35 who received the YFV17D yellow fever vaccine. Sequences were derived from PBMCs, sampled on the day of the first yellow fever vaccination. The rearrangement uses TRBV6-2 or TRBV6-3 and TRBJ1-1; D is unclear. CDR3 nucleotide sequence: TGTGCCAGCAGTTCCGTATCCTTGGTCGGGGAAGCTTTCTTT. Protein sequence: CASSSVSLVGEAFF.